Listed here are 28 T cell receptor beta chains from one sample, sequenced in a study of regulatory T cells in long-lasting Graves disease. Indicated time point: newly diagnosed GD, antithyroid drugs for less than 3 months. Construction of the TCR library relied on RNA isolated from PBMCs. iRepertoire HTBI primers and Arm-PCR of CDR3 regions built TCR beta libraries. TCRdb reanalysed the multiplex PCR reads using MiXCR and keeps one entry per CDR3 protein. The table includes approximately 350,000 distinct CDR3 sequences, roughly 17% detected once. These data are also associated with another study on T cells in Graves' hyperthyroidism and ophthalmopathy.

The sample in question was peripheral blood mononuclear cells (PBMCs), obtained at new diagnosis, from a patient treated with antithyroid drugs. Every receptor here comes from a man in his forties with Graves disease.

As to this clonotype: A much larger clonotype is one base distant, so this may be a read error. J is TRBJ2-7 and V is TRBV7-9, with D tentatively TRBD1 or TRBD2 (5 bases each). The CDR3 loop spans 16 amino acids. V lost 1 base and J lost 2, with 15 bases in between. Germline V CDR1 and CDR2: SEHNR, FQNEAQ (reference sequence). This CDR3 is CASSLDTGPPAYEQYF. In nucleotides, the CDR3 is TGTGCCAGCAGCTTAGATACGGGACCGCCGGCCTACGAGCAGTACTTC.

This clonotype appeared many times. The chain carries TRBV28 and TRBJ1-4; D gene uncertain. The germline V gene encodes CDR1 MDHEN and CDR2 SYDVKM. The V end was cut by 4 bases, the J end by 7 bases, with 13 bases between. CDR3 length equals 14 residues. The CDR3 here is CASSSLVEGEKLFF. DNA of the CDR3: TGTGCCAGCAGTTCTTTGGTTGAGGGTGAAAAACTGTTTTTT.

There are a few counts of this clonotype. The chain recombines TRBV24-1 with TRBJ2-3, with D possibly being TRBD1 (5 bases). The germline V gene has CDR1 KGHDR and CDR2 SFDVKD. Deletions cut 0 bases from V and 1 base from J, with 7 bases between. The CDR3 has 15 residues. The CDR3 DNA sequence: TGTGCCACCAGTGATTTGGACAGACGCACAGATACGCAGTATTTT. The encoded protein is CATSDLDRRTDTQYF.

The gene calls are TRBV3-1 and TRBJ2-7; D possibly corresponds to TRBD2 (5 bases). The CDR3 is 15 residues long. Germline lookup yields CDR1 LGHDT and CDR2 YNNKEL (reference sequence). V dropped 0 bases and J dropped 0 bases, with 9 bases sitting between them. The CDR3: CASSQDSRASYEQYF. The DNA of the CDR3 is TGTGCCAGCAGCCAAGATTCGCGGGCCTCCTACGAGCAGTACTTC.

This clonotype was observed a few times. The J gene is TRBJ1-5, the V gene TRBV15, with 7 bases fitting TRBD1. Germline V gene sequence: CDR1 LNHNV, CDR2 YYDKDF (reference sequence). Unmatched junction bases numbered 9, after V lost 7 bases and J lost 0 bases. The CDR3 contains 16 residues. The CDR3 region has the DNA TGTGCCACCAAGGAAAACAGGGGAATTAGCAATCAGCCCCAGCATTTT. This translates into CATKENRGISNQPQHF.

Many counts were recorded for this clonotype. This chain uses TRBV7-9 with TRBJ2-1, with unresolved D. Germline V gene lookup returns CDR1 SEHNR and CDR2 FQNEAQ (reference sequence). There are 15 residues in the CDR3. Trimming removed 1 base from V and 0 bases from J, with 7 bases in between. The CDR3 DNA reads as TGTGCCAGCAGCTTAGGGTTCATCTCCTACAATGAGCAGTTCTTC. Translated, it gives CASSLGFISYNEQFF.

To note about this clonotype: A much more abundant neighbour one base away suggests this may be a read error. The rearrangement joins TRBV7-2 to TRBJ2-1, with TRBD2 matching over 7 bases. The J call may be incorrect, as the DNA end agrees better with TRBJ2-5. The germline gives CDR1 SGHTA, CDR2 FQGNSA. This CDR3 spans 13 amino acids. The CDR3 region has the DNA TGTGCCAGCAGCTTCAACGGGGGGGAGACCCAGTACTTC. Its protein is CASSFNGGETQYF.

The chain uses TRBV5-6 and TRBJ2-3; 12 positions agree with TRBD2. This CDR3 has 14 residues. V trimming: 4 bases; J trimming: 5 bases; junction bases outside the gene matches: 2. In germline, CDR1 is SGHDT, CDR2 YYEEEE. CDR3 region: CASSGGLAGDTQYF. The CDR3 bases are TGTGCCAGCAGCGGGGGACTAGCGGGAGATACGCAGTATTTT.

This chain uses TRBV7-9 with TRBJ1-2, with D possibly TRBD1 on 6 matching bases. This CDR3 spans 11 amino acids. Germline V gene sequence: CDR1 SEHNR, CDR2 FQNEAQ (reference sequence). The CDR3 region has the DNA TGTGCTGTTGCAGGGGAATATGGCTACACCTTC. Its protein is CAVAGEYGYTF.

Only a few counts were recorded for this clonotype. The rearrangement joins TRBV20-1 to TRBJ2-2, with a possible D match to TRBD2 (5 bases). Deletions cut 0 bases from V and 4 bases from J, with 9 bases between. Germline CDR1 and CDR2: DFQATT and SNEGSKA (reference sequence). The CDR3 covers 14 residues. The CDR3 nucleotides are TGCAGTGCTAGAGATCTCGCGGGCACCGGGGAGCTGTTTTTT. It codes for CSARDLAGTGELFF.

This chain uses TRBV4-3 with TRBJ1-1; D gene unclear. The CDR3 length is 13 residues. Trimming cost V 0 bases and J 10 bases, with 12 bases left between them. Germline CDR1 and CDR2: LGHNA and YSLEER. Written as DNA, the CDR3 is TGCGCCAGCAGCCAAGAATTGACCGCCCGAGCTTTCTTT. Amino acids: CASSQELTARAFF.

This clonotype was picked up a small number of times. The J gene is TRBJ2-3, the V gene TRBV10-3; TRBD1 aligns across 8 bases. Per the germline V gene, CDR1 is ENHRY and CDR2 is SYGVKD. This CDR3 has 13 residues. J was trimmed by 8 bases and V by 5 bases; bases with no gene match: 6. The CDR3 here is CAISPGTGSTQYF. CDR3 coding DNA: TGTGCCATCAGTCCTGGGACAGGCAGTACGCAGTATTTT.

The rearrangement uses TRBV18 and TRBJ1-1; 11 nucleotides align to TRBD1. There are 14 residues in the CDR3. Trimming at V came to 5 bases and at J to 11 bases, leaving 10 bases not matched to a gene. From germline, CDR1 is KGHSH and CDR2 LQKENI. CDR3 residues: CASSTGQGDLAAFF. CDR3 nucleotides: TGTGCCAGCTCAACGGGACAGGGGGACTTGGCGGCTTTCTTT.

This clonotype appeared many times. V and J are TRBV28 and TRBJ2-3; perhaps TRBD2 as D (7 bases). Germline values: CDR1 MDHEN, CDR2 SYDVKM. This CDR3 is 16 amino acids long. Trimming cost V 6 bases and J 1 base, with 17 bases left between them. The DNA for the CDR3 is TGTGCCAGCAGCCATCGTGGGGGGGCCGGCACAGATACGCAGTATTTT. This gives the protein CASSHRGGAGTDTQYF. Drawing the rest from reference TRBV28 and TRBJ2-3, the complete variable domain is DVKVTQSSRYLVKRTGEKVFLECVQDMDHENMFWYRQDPGLGLRLIYFSYDVKMKEKGDIPEGYSVSREKKERFSLILESASTNQTSMYLCASSHRGGAGTDTQYFGPGTRLTVL.

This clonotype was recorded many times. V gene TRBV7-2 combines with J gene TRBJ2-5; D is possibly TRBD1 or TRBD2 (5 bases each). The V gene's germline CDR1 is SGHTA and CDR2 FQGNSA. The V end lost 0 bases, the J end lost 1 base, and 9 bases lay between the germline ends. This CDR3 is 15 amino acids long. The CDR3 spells CASSLAGAPQETQYF. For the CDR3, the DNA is TGTGCCAGCAGCTTAGCCGGGGCCCCCCAAGAGACCCAGTACTTC.

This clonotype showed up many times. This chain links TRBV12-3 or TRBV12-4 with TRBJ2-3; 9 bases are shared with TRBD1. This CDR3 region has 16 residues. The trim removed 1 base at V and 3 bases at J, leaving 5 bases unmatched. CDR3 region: CASSLGTGVRTDTQYF. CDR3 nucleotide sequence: TGTGCCAGCAGTTTAGGGACAGGGGTGCGGACAGATACGCAGTATTTT.

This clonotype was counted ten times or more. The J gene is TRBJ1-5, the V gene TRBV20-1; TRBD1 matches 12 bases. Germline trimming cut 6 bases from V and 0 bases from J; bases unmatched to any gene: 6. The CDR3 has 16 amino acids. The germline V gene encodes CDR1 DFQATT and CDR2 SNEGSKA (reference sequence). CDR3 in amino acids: CSAWDRGLYSNQPQHF. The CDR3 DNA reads TGCAGTGCGTGGGACAGGGGGCTATATAGCAATCAGCCCCAGCATTTT.

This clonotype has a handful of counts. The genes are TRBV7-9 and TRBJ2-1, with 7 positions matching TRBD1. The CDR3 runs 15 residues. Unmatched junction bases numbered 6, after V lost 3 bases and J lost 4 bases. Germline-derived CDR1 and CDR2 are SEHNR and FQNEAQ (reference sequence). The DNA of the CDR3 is TGTGCCAGCAGCTTGAGGGACAGCGGTTACAATGAGCAGTTCTTC. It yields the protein CASSLRDSGYNEQFF.

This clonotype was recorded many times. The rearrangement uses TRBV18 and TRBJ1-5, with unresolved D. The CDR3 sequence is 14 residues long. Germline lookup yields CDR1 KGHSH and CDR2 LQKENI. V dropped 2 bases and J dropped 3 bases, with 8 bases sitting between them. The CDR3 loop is CASSPGGINQPQHF. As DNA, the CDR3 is TGTGCCAGCTCACCAGGTGGGATCAATCAGCCCCAGCATTTT.

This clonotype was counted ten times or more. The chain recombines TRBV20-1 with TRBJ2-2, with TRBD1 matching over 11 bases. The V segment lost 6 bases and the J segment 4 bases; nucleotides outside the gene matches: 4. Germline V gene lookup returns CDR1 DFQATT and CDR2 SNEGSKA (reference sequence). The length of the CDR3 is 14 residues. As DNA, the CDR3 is TGCAGTGCCAGGGACAGGGGGTTCACCGGGGAGCTGTTTTTT. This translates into CSARDRGFTGELFF.

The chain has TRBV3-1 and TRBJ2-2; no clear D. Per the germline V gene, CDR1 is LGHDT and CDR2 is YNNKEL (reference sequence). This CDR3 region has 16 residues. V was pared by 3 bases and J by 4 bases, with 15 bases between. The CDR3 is CASSQQRAAFTGELFF. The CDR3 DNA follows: TGTGCCAGCAGCCAGCAGCGAGCAGCTTTCACCGGGGAGCTGTTTTTT.

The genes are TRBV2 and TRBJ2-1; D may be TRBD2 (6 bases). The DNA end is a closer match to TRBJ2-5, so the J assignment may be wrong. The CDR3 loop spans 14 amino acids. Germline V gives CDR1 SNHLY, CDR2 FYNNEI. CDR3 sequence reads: CASRKTSSLETQYF. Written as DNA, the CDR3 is TGTGCCAGCAGAAAGACTAGTTCTTTAGAGACCCAGTACTTC.

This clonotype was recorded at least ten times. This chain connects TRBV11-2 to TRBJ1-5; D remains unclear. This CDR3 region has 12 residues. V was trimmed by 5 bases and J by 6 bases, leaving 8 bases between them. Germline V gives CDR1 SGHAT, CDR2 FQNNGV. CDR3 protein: CASSEVSQPQHF. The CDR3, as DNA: TGTGCCAGCAGCGAAGTCAGTCAGCCCCAGCATTTT.

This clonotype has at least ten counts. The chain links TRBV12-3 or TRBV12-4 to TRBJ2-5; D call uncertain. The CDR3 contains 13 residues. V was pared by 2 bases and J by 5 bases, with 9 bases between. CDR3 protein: CASSLNGRETQYF. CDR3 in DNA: TGTGCCAGCAGTTTAAATGGACGTGAGACCCAGTACTTC.

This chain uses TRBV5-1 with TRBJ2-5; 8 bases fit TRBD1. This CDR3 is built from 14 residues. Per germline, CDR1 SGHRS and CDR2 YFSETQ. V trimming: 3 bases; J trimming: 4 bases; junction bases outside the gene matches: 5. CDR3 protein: CASSSPDRVETQYF. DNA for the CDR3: TGCGCCAGCAGCTCCCCGGACAGGGTAGAGACCCAGTACTTC.

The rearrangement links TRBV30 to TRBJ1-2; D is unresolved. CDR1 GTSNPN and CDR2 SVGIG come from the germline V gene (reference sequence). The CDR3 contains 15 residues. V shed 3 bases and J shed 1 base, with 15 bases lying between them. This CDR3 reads CAWRTASSFNYGYTF. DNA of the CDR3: TGTGCCTGGAGAACAGCGTCCTCCTTTAACTATGGCTACACCTTC. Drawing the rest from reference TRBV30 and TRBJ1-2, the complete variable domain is SQTIHQWPATLVQPVGSPLSLECTVEGTSNPNLYWYRQAAGRGLQLLFYSVGIGQISSEVPQNLSASRPQDRQFILSSKKLLLSDSGFYLCAWRTASSFNYGYTFGSGTRLTVV.

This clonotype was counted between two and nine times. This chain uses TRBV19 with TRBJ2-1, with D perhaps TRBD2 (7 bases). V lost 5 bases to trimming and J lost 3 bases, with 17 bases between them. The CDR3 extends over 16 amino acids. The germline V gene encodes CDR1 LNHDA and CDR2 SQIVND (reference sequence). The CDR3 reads CASSPGRGARYNEQFF. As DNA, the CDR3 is TGTGCCAGTAGTCCCGGCCGGGGGGCCCGCTACAATGAGCAGTTCTTC. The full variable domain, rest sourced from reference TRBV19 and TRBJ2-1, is DGGITQSPKYLFRKEGQNVTLSCEQNLNHDAMYWYRQDPGQGLRLIYYSQIVNDFQKGDIAEGYSVSREKKESFPLTVTSAQKNPTAFYLCASSPGRGARYNEQFFGPGTRLTVL.

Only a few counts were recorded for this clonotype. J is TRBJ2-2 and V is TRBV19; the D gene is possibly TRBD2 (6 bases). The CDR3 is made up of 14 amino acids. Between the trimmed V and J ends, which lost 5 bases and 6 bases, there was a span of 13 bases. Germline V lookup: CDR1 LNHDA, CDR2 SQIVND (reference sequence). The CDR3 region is CASSRREYPGELFF. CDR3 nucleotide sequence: TGTGCCAGTAGTCGACGGGAGTACCCCGGGGAGCTGTTTTTT.